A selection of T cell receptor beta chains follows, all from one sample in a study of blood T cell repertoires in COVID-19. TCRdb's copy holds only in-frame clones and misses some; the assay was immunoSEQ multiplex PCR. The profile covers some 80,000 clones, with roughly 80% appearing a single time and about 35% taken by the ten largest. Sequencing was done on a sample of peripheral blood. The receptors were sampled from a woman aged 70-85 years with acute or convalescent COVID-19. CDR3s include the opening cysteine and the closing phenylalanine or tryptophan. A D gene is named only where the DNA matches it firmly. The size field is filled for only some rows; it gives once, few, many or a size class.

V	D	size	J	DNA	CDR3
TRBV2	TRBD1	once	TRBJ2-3	TGTGCCAGCGGGACAGGGAATGATGTGAGCACAGATACGCAGTATTTT	CASGTGNDVSTDTQYF
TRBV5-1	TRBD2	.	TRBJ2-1	TGCGCCAGCAGCTGGGCGGCGGGAGCCAACAATGAGCAGTTCTTC	CASSWAAGANNEQFF
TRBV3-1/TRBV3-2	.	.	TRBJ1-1	TGTGCCAGCAGCCAAGGAGAGAACACTGAAGCTTTCTTT	CASSQGENTEAFF
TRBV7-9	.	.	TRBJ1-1	TGTGCCAGCAGCTTATTAAATCCGAACACTGAAGCTTTCTTT	CASSLLNPNTEAFF
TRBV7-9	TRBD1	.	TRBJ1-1	TGTGCCAGCAGCCTTGGGGACAGAAACACTGAAGCTTTCTTT	CASSLGDRNTEAFF
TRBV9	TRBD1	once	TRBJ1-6	TGTGCCAGCAGCGAGGGGGCCAGTGTTTCACCCCTCCACTTT	CASSEGASVSPLHF
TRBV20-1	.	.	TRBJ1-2	TGCAGTGCTAGTGACAGGCGAAACTATGGCTACACCTTC	CSASDRRNYGYTF
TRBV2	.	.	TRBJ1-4	TGTGCCAGCACCCAGGGGTCCCTTCGTGAAAAACTGTTTTTT	CASTQGSLREKLFF
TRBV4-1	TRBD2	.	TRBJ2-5	TGCGCCAGCAGCCATTCCCTGGGACTAGCAAGGGAGACCCAGTACTTC	CASSHSLGLARETQYF
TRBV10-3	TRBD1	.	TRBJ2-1	TGTGCCATCAGGGGTGCACTTACAGGGGGCAAGGTCAATGAGCAGTTCTTC	CAIRGALTGGKVNEQFF
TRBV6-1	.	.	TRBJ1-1	TGTGCCAGCAGTGAAGCGGCCACAGGGAGATACGCTGAAGCTTTCTTT	CASSEAATGRYAEAFF
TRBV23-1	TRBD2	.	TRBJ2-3	TGCGCCAGCAGTCAGAGGACTAGCGGCTTCACAGATACGCAGTATTTT	CASSQRTSGFTDTQYF
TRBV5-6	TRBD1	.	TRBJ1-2	TGTGCCAGCAGCCGAGGGACAGGGGCCTATGGCTACACCTTC	CASSRGTGAYGYTF
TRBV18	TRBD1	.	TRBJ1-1	TGTGCCAGCTCACCTACAGGGGCGCGGGCCACTGAAGCTTTCTTT	CASSPTGARATEAFF
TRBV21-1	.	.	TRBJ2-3	TGTGCCAGCACGACGGGGGCTTCTAGCGGGAGGGAAGGGACAGATACGCAGTATTTT	CASTTGASSGREGTDTQYF
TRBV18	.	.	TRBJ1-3	TGTGCCAGCTCACCACTATCCTCCGGGACCCCGGGAGGAGCTGGAAACACCATATATTTT	CASSPLSSGTPGGAGNTIYF
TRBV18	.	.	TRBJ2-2	TGTGCCAGCTCACCTCGGAACACCGGGGAGCTGTTTTTT	CASSPRNTGELFF
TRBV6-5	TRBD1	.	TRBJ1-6	TGTGCCAGCAGTTTGACAGGGGGATCACCCCTCCACTTT	CASSLTGGSPLHF
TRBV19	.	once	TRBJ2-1	TGTGCCAGTAGTATCCCCCGGGAGCGCCTCAATGAGCAGTTCTTC	CASSIPRERLNEQFF
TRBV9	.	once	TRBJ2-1	TGTGCCAGCAGCGCACAGGGAGAAACCTACAATGAGCAGTTCTTC	CASSAQGETYNEQFF
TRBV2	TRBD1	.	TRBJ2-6	TGTGCCAGCAGGGACAGGGGCCGCTCTGGGGCCAACGTCCTGACTTTC	CASRDRGRSGANVLTF
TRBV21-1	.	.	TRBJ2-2	TGTGCCAGCGCGTGGAGCACCGGGGAGCTGTTTTTT	CASAWSTGELFF
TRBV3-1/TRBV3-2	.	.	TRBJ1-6	TGTGCCAGCAGCCAATCCCTTTTGACTTTTGGTTCACCCCTCCACTTT	CASSQSLLTFGSPLHF
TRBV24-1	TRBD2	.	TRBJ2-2	TGTGCCACCAGTGAAAGACGGATCGGGACTAGCGGGGATAACACCGGGGAGCTGTTTTTT	CATSERRIGTSGDNTGELFF
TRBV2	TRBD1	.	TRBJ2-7	TGTGCCAGCAGCCTTGGGGGACAGACAGTCTACGAGCAGTACTTC	CASSLGGQTVYEQYF
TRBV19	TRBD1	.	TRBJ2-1	TGTGCCAGTAGTCCCGGGACAGATGAGCAGTTCTTC	CASSPGTDEQFF
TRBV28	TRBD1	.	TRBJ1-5	TGTGCCACCAGACAGGGGGCGAGGCCCCAGCATTTT	CATRQGARPQHF
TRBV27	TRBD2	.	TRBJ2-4	TGTGCCAGCAGGACTAGCGGGTTGAACATTCAGTACTTC	CASRTSGLNIQYF
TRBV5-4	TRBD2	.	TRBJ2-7	TGTGCCAGCAGAGCGGGAGCGGACGAGCAGTACTTC	CASRAGADEQYF
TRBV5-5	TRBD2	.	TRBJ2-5	TGTGCCAGCAGCTTGGGAACTAGCGGGAGCTTTGTAGAGACCCAGTACTTC	CASSLGTSGSFVETQYF
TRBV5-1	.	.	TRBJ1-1	TGCGCCAGCAGCTTAAGACAGCCTGAAGCTTTCTTT	CASSLRQPEAFF